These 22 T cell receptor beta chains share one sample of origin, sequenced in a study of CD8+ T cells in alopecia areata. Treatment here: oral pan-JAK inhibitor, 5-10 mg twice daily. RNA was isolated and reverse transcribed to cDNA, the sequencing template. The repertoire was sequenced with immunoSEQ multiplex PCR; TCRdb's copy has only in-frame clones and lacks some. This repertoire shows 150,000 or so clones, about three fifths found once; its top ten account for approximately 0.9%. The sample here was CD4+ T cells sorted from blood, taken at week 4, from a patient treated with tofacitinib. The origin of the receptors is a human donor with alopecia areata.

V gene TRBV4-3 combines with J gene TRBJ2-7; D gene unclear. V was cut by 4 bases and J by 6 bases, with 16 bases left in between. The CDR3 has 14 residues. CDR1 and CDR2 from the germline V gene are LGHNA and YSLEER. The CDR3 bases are TGCGCCAGCAGCCCGCGCGTCCCCGCGAGCGAGCAGTACTTC. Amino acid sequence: CASSPRVPASEQYF.

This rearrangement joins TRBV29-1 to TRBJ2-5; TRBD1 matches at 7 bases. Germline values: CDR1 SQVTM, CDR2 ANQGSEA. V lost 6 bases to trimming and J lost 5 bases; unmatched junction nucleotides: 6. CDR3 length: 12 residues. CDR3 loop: CSVVQGLETQYF. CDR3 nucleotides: TGCAGCGTCGTACAGGGGTTGGAGACCCAGTACTTC.

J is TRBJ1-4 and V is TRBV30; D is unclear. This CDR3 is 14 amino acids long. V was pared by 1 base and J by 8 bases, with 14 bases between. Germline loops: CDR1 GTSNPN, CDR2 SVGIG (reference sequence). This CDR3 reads CAWSERARGEKLFF. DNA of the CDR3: TGTGCCTGGAGTGAGAGGGCCAGAGGGGAAAAACTGTTTTTT.

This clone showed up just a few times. The CDR3 DNA follows: TGTGCCAGCAGCTCTCTTGACATCTCCTACGAGCAGTACTTC. Protein: CASSSLDISYEQYF. This chain links TRBV7-2 with TRBJ2-7; D ambiguous. The CDR3 is made up of 14 amino acids. The germline V and J ends were trimmed by 4 bases and 0 bases, with 10 bases remaining between them. The V gene's germline CDR1 is SGHTA and CDR2 FQGNSA.

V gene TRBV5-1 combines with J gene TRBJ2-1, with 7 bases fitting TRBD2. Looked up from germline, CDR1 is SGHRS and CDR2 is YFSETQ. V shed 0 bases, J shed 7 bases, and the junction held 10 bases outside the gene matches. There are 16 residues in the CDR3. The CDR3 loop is CASSLAFPLGGNEQFF. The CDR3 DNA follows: TGCGCCAGCAGCTTGGCCTTTCCCCTGGGGGGGAATGAGCAGTTCTTC.

The CDR3 loop reads CAWSKLRSGTEAFF. CDR3 sequence (DNA): TGTGCCTGGAGTAAACTGAGGAGCGGCACTGAAGCTTTCTTT. The genes are TRBV30 and TRBJ1-1, with D uncertain. The CDR3 has 14 residues. V gave up 2 bases and J gave up 4 bases, with 14 bases separating them. CDR1 and CDR2 (germline): GTSNPN, SVGIG (reference sequence).

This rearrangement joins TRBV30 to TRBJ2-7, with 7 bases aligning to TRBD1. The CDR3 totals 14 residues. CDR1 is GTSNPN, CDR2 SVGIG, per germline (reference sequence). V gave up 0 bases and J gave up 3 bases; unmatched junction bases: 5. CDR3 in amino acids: CAWSVSAGGYEQYF. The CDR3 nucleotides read TGTGCCTGGAGTGTCTCCGCAGGGGGCTACGAGCAGTACTTC.

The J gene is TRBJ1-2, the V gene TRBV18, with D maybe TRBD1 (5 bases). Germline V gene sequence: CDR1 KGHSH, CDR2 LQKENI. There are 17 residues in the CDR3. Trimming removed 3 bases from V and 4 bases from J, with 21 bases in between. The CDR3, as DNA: TGTGCCAGCTCACCGAGAGGAGGGCCGGGACGCCCCTATGGCTACACCTTC. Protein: CASSPRGGPGRPYGYTF.

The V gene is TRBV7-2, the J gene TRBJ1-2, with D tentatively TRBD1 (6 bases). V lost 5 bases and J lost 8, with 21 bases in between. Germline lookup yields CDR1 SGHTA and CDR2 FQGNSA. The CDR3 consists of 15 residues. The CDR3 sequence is CASSPGMRQGRGYTF. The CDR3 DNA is TGTGCCAGCAGCCCAGGGATGCGGCAGGGGAGAGGCTACACCTTC. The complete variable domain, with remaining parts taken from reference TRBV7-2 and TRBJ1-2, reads GAGVSQSPSNKVTEKGKDVELRCDPISGHTALYWYRQSLGQGLEFLIYFQGNSAPDKSGLPSDRFSAERTGGSVSTLTIQRTQQEDSAVYLCASSPGMRQGRGYTFGSGTRLTVV.

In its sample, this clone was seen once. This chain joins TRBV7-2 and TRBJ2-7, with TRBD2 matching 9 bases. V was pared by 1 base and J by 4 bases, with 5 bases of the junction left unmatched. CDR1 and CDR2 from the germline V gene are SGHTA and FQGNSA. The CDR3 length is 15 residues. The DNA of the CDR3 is TGTGCCAGCAGCTTAGGGGGGACTAGCCGATACGAGCAGTACTTC. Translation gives CASSLGGTSRYEQYF.

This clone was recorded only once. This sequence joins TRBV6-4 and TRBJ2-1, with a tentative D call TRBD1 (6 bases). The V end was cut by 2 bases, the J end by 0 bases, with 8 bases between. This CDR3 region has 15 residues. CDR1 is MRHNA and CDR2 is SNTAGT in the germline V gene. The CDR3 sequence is CASSDTGHSYNEQFF. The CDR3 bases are TGTGCCAGCAGTGACACAGGGCACTCCTACAATGAGCAGTTCTTC.

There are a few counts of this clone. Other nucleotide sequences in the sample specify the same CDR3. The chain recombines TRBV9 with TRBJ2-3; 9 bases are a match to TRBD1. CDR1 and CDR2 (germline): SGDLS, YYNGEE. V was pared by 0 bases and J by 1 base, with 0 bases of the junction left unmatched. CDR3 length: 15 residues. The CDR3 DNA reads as TGTGCCAGCAGCGTAGGGACAGGGGGCACAGATACGCAGTATTTT. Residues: CASSVGTGGTDTQYF.

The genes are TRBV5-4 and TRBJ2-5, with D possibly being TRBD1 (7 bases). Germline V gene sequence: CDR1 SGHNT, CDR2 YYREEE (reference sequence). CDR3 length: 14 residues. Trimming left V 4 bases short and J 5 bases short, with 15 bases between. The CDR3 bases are TGTGCCAGCAGCCCACCAGGGGGGTCGGAGACCCAGTACTTC. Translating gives CASSPPGGSETQYF.

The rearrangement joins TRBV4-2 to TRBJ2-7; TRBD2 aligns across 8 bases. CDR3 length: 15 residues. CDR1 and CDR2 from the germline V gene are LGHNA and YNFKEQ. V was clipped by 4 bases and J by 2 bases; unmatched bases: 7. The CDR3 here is CASSPGGGTTYEQYF. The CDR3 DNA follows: TGTGCCAGCAGCCCGGGGGGGGGAACGACCTACGAGCAGTACTTC.

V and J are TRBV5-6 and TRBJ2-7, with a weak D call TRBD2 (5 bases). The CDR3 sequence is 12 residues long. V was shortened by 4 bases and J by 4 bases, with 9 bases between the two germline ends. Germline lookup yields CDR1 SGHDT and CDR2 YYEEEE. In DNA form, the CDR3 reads TGTGCCAGCAGCCCCGGCGGGTACGAGCAGTACTTC. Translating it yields CASSPGGYEQYF.

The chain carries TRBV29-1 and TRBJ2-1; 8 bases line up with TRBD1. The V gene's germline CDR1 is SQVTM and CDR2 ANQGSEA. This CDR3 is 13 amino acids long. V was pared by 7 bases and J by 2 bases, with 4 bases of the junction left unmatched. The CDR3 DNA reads TGCAGCGCCCAGGGGGCTACCTACAATGAGCAGTTCTTC. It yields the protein CSAQGATYNEQFF.

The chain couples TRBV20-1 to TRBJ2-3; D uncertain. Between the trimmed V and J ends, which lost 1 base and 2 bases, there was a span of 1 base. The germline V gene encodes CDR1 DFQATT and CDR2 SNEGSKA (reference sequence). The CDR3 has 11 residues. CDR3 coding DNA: TGCAGTGCTAGAGCCACAGATACGCAGTATTTT. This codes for CSARATDTQYF.

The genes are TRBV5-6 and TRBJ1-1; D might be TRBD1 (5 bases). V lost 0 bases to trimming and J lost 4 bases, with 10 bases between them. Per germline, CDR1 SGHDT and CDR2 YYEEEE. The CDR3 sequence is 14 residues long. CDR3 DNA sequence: TGTGCCAGCAGCTTGGTCACAGGTAGCACTGAAGCTTTCTTT. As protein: CASSLVTGSTEAFF.

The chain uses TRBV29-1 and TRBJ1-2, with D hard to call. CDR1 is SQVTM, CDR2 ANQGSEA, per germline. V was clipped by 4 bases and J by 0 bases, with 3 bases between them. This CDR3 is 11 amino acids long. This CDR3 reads CSVAANYGYTF. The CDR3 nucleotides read TGCAGCGTTGCCGCTAACTATGGCTACACCTTC. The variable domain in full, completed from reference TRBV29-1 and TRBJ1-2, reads SAVISQKPSRDICQRGTSLTIQCQVDSQVTMMFWYRQQPGQSLTLIATANQGSEATYESGFVIDKFPISRPNLTFSTLTVSNMSPEDSSIYLCSVAANYGYTFGSGTRLTVV.

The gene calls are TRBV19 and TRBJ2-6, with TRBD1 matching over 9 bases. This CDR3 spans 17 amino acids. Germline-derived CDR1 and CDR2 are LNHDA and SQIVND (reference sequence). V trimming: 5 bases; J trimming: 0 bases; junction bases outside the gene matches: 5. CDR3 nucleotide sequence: TGTGCCAGTAGTTGGACAGGGGAGATCTCTGGGGCCAACGTCCTGACTTTC. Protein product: CASSWTGEISGANVLTF.

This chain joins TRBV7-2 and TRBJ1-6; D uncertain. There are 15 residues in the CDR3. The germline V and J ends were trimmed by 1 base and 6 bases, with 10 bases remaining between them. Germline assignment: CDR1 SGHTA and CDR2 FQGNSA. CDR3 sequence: CASSLEAEFNSPLHF. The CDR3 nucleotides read TGTGCCAGCAGCTTAGAGGCGGAATTTAATTCACCCCTCCACTTT.

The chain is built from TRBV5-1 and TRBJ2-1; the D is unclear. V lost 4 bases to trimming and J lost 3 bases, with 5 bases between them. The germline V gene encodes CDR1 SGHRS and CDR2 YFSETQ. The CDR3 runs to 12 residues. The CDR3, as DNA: TGCGCCAGCAGCGGGGACTACAATGAGCAGTTCTTC. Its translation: CASSGDYNEQFF.